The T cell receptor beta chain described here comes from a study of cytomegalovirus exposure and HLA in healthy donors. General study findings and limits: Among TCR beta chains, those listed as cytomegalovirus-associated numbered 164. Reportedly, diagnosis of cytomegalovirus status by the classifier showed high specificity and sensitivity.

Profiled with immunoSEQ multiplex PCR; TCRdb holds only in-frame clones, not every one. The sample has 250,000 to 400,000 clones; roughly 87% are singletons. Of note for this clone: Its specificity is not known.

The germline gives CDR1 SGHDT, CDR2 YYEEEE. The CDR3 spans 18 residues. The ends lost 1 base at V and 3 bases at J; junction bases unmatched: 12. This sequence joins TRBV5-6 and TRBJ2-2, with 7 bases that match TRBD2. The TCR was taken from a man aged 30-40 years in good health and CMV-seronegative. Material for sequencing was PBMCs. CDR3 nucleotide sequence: TGTGCCAGCAGCTTGTGGTTTGGGGGACTACGGGACACCGGGGAGCTGTTTTTT. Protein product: CASSLWFGGLRDTGELFF.